Listed here are 20 T cell receptor beta chains from one sample, sequenced in a study of CD8+ T cells in alopecia areata. Investigators isolated RNA and reverse transcribed it into cDNA to act as the sequencing template. TCRdb keeps only in-frame clones here, not all; method: immunoSEQ multiplex PCR. The data show around 190,000 clones, about three fifths seen once. Regarding treatment: oral pan-JAK inhibitor, 5-10 mg twice daily. The sample here was CD4+ T cells sorted from blood, taken at approximately week 49, from a patient treated with tofacitinib. Source of these receptors: a human donor with alopecia areata.

This chain connects TRBV9 to TRBJ1-5; the D gene is possibly TRBD1 (6 bases). Deletions cut 4 bases from V and 4 bases from J, with 12 bases between. The CDR3 loop spans 14 amino acids. Germline CDR1 and CDR2: SGDLS and YYNGEE. CDR3 sequence reads: CASSPTGVNQPQHF. DNA for the CDR3: TGTGCCAGCAGCCCGACAGGCGTAAATCAGCCCCAGCATTTT.

The V gene is TRBV27, the J gene TRBJ1-5, with D tentatively TRBD1 (6 bases). The CDR3 sequence is 15 residues long. The V end lost 6 bases, the J end lost 3 bases, and 15 bases lay between the germline ends. Looked up from germline, CDR1 is MNHEY and CDR2 is SMNVEV (reference sequence). The CDR3 DNA is TGTGCCAGCAGCCCCCTGGACAGCTACAATCAGCCCCAGCATTTT. Protein product: CASSPLDSYNQPQHF.

This clone was counted a few times. This rearrangement joins TRBV6-5 to TRBJ1-2; D not resolved. Germline-derived CDR1 and CDR2 are MNHEY and SVGAGI. Trimming stripped 2 bases from V and 4 bases from J, with 8 bases between. The CDR3 length is 13 residues. This CDR3 reads CASSYEETYGYTF. CDR3 in DNA: TGTGCCAGCAGTTACGAGGAAACCTATGGCTACACCTTC.

The chain couples TRBV6-5 to TRBJ2-2; D is unclear. The germline V gene has CDR1 MNHEY and CDR2 SVGAGI. V shed 5 bases and J shed 4 bases, with 5 bases lying between them. The CDR3 spans 12 residues. CDR3 protein: CASSKITGELFF. The CDR3, as DNA: TGTGCCAGCAGTAAAATCACCGGGGAGCTGTTTTTT.

The chain recombines TRBV30 with TRBJ2-7; D possibly corresponds to TRBD2 (6 bases). Germline CDR1 reads GTSNPN; CDR2 reads SVGIG (reference sequence). Trimming shortened V by 5 bases and J by 9 bases, and 14 bases separated the two germline ends. The CDR3 is 11 amino acids. The CDR3 nucleotides read TGTGCCTGGTCGCGGGGAGTTGGGCAGTACTTC. Translated, it gives CAWSRGVGQYF.

This clone appeared a few times. The chain employs TRBV2 and TRBJ2-7; D unresolved. The CDR3 loop spans 12 amino acids. Trimming removed 4 bases from V and 3 bases from J, with 7 bases in between. CDR1 is SNHLY and CDR2 is FYNNEI in the germline V gene. The CDR3 reads CASSVLRYEQYF. The CDR3 DNA reads TGTGCCAGCAGTGTCCTTCGCTACGAGCAGTACTTC.

This chain connects TRBV29-1 to TRBJ2-3, with D unclear. The CDR3 has 13 residues. Germline assignment: CDR1 SQVTM and CDR2 ANQGSEA. Deletions cut 4 bases from V and 6 bases from J, with 14 bases between. CDR3 residues: CSVVGSIRDTQYF. CDR3 nucleotides: TGCAGCGTTGTTGGCAGTATAAGGGATACGCAGTATTTT.

This clone was picked up a small number of times. The gene calls are TRBV7-6 and TRBJ2-5; 7 bases agree with TRBD1. V was pared by 5 bases and J by 6 bases, with 6 bases of the junction left unmatched. CDR3 length: 13 residues. Germline assignment: CDR1 SGHVS and CDR2 FNYEAQ. The CDR3 bases are TGTGCCAGCAGCACAACCAGGGGGAAGACCCAGTACTTC. Its protein is CASSTTRGKTQYF.

This chain uses TRBV2 with TRBJ2-2; TRBD2 is a possible D gene (5 bases). CDR1 SNHLY and CDR2 FYNNEI come from the germline V gene. The CDR3 loop spans 14 amino acids. V lost 3 bases, J lost 5 bases, and 10 bases lay in between. CDR3 loop: CASSEKTMTGELFF. The DNA of the CDR3 is TGTGCCAGCAGTGAGAAGACTATGACCGGGGAGCTGTTTTTT.

The CDR3 protein is CANPVAGLLTSYEQYF. In DNA form, the CDR3 reads TGTGCCAACCCAGTAGCAGGGCTACTTACCTCCTACGAGCAGTACTTC. V gene TRBV9 combines with J gene TRBJ2-7; perhaps TRBD1 as D (5 bases). CDR1 and CDR2 from the germline V gene are SGDLS and YYNGEE. V was trimmed by 9 bases and J by 0 bases, leaving 22 bases between them. This CDR3 contains 16 residues.

This clone was seen more than once but under ten times. The chain joins TRBV4-3 to TRBJ2-1, with a weak D call TRBD1 (5 bases). The CDR3 has 14 amino acids. Germline V gene sequence: CDR1 LGHNA, CDR2 YSLEER. Trimming took off 3 bases at V and 8 bases at J, with 14 bases between the two ends. The DNA of the CDR3 is TGCGCCAGCAGCCAGCTACAGGCTCCCCATGAGCAGTTCTTC. Its protein product is CASSQLQAPHEQFF.

The chain recombines TRBV29-1 with TRBJ2-1, with 9 bases aligning to TRBD1. Germline-derived CDR1 and CDR2 are SQVTM and ANQGSEA. The length of the CDR3 is 13 residues. V dropped 7 bases and J dropped 8; count of bases not matched to a gene: 9. CDR3 bases: TGCAGCGGGGCCGGGACAGGGAGGGATGAGCAGTTCTTC. Protein product: CSGAGTGRDEQFF.

V usage is TRBV30 and J usage is TRBJ1-2; unclear D gene. The V and J ends lost 1 base and 6 bases respectively, with 24 bases between them. This CDR3 region has 17 residues. Germline V gives CDR1 GTSNPN, CDR2 SVGIG (reference sequence). Here the CDR3 reads CAWSEVRQTLLNDGYTF. CDR3 sequence (DNA): TGTGCCTGGAGTGAGGTCAGACAAACCCTATTAAATGATGGCTACACCTTC.

Only a few counts were recorded for this clone. This rearrangement joins TRBV6-1 to TRBJ2-2; D is uncertain. The germline CDR1 and CDR2 sequences are MNHNS and SASEGT. The V and J ends lost 5 bases and 0 bases respectively, with 1 base between them. This CDR3 spans 12 amino acids. The DNA for the CDR3 is TGTGCCAGCAGTACGAACACCGGGGAGCTGTTTTTT. It encodes CASSTNTGELFF.

This clone was seen once. The rearrangement joins TRBV19 to TRBJ1-1; D perhaps matches TRBD1 (6 bases). V was clipped by 6 bases and J by 2 bases, with 10 bases between them. The CDR3 sequence is 13 residues long. CDR1 is LNHDA, CDR2 SQIVND, per germline (reference sequence). The CDR3 nucleotides are TGTGCCAGTAGACAGGGTGGAAACACTGAAGCTTTCTTT. Encoded protein: CASRQGGNTEAFF.

In this sample, this clone turned up a few times. The genes are TRBV5-1 and TRBJ2-5, with D uncertain. Germline assignment: CDR1 SGHRS and CDR2 YFSETQ. The CDR3 runs 14 residues. In DNA form, the CDR3 reads TGCGCTTCGACGGCCGGACCCGCACAAGAGACCCAGTACTTC. Its translation: CASTAGPAQETQYF.

About this clone itself: The sample holds other DNA sequences that translate to the same CDR3. V gene TRBV30 combines with J gene TRBJ2-7; D may be TRBD2 (5 bases). The germline CDR1 and CDR2 sequences are GTSNPN and SVGIG (reference sequence). The CDR3 contains 13 residues. Trimming left V 0 bases short and J 2 bases short, with 8 bases between. The CDR3 loop is CAWSVGVTYEQYF. CDR3 in DNA: TGTGCCTGGAGTGTGGGAGTAACCTACGAGCAGTACTTC.

This clone has a handful of counts. The J gene is TRBJ2-7, the V gene TRBV29-1, with D maybe TRBD1 (5 bases). CDR1 and CDR2 from the germline V gene are SQVTM and ANQGSEA. V was clipped by 4 bases and J by 3 bases, with 7 bases between them. The CDR3 spans 11 residues. CDR3: CSVATVYEQYF. The CDR3 DNA is TGCAGCGTTGCGACAGTCTACGAGCAGTACTTC.

V and J are TRBV23-1 and TRBJ1-5; no clear D gene. TRBV23-1 is assigned to the ORF class and has an uncertain function. V lost 4 bases to trimming and J lost 2 bases, with 12 bases between them. CDR3 length equals 15 residues. Written as DNA, the CDR3 is TGCGCCAGCAGTCCAGCCGGGGAGGGCAATCAGCCCCAGCATTTT. Its translation: CASSPAGEGNQPQHF.

V usage is TRBV7-2 and J usage is TRBJ2-1; 11 bases match TRBD2. The CDR3 consists of 14 residues. Germline trimming cut 11 bases from V and 4 bases from J; bases unmatched to any gene: 7. Germline assignment: CDR1 SGHTA and CDR2 FQGNSA. This chain's CDR3 is CAGARTSGYNEQFF. The CDR3 region has the DNA TGTGCCGGAGCGAGGACTAGCGGGTACAATGAGCAGTTCTTC.